Detailed here is one T cell receptor (beta chain). The data are from a study of cytomegalovirus exposure and HLA in healthy donors. Between the trimmed V and J ends, which lost 1 base and 4 bases, there was a span of 16 bases. The CDR3 covers 16 residues. CDR1 is SEHNR, CDR2 FQNEAQ, per germline (reference sequence). The primer mix had 60 Vbeta and 13 Jbeta primers. Assay used: immunoSEQ multiplex PCR; TCRdb lists only in-frame clones, some missing. Its table lists about 160,000 clones. The source of this sequence is a woman aged 60-75 years in good health and CMV-seronegative. The rearrangement joins TRBV7-9 to TRBJ1-2; weak D call: TRBD1 (5 bases). Input material: PBMCs. CDR3 bases: TGTGCCAGCAGCTTAGGGGCTGGGGGGAAGAGCTATGGCTACACCTTC. This sequence encodes CASSLGAGGKSYGYTF.